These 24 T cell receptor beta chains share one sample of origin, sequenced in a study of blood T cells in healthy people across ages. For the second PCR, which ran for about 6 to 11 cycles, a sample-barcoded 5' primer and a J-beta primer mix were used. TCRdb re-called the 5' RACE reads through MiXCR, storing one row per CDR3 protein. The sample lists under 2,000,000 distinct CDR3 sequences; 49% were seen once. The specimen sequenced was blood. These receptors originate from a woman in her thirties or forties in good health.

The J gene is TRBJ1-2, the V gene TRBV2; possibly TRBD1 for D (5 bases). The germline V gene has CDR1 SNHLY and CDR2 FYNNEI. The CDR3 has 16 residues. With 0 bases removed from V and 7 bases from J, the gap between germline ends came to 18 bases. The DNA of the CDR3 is TGTGCCAGCAGTGAAGCGTTGGGGTTCACAGGACGTGGCTACACCTTC. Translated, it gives CASSEALGFTGRGYTF.

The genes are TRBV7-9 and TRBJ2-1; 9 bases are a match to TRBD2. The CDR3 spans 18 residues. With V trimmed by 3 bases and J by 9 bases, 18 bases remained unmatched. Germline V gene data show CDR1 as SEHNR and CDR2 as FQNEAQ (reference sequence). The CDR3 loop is CASSFPHLGGGVSGEQFF. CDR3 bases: TGTGCCAGCAGCTTTCCGCATCTAGGCGGGGGGGTCTCGGGTGAGCAGTTCTTC. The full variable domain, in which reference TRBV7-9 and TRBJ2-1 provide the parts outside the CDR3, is DTGVSQNPRHKITKRGQNVTFRCDPISEHNRLYWYRQTLGQGPEFLTYFQNEAQLEKSRLLSDRFSAERPKGSFSTLEIQRTEQGDSAMYLCASSFPHLGGGVSGEQFFGPGTRLTVL.

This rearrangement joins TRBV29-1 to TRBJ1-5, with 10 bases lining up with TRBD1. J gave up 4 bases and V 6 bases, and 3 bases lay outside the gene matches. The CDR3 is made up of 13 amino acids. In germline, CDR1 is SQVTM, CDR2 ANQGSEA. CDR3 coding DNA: TGCAGCGTATGGGACAGGGGTAATCAGCCCCAGCATTTT. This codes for CSVWDRGNQPQHF.

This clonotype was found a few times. The CDR3 reads CASSQDRDLDEQYF. For the CDR3, the DNA is TGCGCCAGCAGCCAAGACAGGGATCTTGACGAGCAGTACTTC. J is TRBJ2-7 and V is TRBV4-3; weak D call: TRBD1 (5 bases). V dropped 0 bases and J dropped 5 bases, with 11 bases sitting between them. CDR3 size: 14 residues. Germline V CDR1 and CDR2: LGHNA, YSLEER.

CDR3 DNA sequence: TGTGCCAGCAGCTTATTTGGCGCGGGGGTACTCTACAATGAGCAGTTCTTC. It codes for CASSLFGAGVLYNEQFF. The chain joins TRBV7-6 to TRBJ2-1, with TRBD2 matching over 7 bases. This CDR3 contains 17 residues. Losses at the gene ends were 2 bases for V and 3 bases for J; bases not matched to a gene: 10. Germline CDR1 reads SGHVS; CDR2 reads FNYEAQ.

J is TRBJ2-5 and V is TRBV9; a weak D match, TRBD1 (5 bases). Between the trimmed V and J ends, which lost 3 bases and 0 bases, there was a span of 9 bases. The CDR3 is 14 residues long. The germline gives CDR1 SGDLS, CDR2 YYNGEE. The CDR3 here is CASSASGNQETQYF. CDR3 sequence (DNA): TGTGCCAGCAGCGCCTCAGGGAACCAAGAGACCCAGTACTTC.

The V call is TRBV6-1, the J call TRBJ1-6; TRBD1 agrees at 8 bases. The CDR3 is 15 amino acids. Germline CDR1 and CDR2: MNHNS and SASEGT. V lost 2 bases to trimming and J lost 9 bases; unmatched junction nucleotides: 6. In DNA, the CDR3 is TGTGCCAGCAGTGAAAGTTCAGGGGGCATTTCACCCCTCCACTTT. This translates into CASSESSGGISPLHF.

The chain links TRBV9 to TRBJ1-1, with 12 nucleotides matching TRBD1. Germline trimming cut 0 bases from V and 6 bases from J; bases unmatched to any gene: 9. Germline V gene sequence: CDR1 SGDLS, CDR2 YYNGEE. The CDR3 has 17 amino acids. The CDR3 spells CASSVDRDRGLVAEAFF. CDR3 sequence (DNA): TGTGCCAGCAGCGTAGACCGGGACAGGGGGCTGGTAGCTGAAGCTTTCTTT. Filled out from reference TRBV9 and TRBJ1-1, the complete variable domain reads DSGVTQTPKHLITATGQRVTLRCSPRSGDLSVYWYQQSLDQGLQFLIQYYNGEERAKGNILERFSAQQFPDLHSELNLSSLELGDSALYFCASSVDRDRGLVAEAFFGQGTRLTVV.

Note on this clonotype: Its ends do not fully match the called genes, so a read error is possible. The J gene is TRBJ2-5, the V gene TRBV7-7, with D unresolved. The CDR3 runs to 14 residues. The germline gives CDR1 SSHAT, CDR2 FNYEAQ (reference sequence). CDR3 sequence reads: CASSLTGRSETQYF. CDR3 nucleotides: TGTGCTAGCAGCTTAACGGGTAGATCAGAGACCCAGTACTTC. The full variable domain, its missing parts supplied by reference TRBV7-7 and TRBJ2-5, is GAGVSQSPRYKVTKRGQDVTLRCDPISSHATLYWYQQALGQGPEFLTYFNYEAQPDKSGLPSDRFSAERPEGSISTLTIQRTEQRDSAMYRCASSLTGRSETQYFGPGTRLLVL.

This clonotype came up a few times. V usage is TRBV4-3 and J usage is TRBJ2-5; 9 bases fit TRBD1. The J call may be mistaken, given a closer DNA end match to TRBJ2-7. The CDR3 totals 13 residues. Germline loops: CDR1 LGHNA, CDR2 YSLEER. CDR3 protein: CASSQTGGHEQYF. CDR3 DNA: TGCGCCAGCAGCCAAACAGGGGGCCACGAGCAGTACTTC.

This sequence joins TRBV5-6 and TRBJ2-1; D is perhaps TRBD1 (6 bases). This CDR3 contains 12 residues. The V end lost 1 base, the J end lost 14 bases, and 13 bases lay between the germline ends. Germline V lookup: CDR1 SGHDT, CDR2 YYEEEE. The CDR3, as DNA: TGTGCCAGCAGCTTGCCACAGGGATTAAAGTTCTTC. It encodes CASSLPQGLKFF.

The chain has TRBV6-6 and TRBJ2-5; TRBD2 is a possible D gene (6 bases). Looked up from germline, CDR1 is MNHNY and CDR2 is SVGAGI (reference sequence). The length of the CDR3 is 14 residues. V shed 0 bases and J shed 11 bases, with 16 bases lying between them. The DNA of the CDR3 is TGTGCCAGCAGTTACTCAGTAGATTCGGGGGAGCAGTACTTC. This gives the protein CASSYSVDSGEQYF.

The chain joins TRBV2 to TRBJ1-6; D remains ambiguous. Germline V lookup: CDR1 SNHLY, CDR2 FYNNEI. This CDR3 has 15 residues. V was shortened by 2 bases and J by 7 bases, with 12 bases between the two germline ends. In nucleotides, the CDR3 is TGTGCCAGCAGTGAAAGGCTGCGGGAGAATTCACCCCTCCACTTT. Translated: CASSERLRENSPLHF.

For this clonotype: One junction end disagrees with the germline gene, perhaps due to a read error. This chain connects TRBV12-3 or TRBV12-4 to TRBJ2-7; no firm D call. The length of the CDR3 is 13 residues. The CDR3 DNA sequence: TGTGCCGGCAGTTTCGGTCAGAACTACGAGCAGTACTTC. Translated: CAGSFGQNYEQYF.

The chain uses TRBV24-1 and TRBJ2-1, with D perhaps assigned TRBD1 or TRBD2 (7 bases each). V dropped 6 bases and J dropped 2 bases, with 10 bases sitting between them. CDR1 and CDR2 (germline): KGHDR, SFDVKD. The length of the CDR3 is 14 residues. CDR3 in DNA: TGTGCCACCAGTCCAGGGGGGGCCTACAATGAGCAGTTCTTC. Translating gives CATSPGGAYNEQFF.

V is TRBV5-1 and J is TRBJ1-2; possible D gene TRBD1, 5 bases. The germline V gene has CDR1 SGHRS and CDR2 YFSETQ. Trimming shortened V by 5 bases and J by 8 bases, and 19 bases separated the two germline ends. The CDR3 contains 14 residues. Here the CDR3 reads CASRGRDSQTGYTF. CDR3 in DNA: TGCGCCAGCAGGGGCCGGGACTCCCAAACCGGCTACACCTTC.

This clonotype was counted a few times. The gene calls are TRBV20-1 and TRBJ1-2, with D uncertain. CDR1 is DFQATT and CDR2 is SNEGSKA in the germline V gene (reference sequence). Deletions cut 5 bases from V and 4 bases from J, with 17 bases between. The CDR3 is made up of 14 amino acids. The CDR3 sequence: CSAPNTAGLYGYTF. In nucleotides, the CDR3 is TGCAGTGCTCCTAATACGGCAGGCCTCTATGGCTACACCTTC.

CDR3 in DNA: TGCGCCAGCAGCTTGGGACAGAGGATCCAAGAGACCCAGTACTTC. It encodes CASSLGQRIQETQYF. J is TRBJ2-5 and V is TRBV5-1, with a possible D match to TRBD1 (5 bases). This CDR3 spans 15 amino acids. Germline CDR1 reads SGHRS; CDR2 reads YFSETQ. Trimming took 0 bases from V and 1 from J, leaving 10 bases between them.

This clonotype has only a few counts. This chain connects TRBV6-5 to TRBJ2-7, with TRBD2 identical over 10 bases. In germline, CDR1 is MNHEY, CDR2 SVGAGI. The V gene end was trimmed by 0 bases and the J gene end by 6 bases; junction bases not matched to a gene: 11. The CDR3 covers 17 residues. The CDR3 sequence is CASSYSWSGGADSEQYF. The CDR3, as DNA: TGTGCCAGCAGTTACTCGTGGAGCGGGGGGGCCGATAGCGAGCAGTACTTC.

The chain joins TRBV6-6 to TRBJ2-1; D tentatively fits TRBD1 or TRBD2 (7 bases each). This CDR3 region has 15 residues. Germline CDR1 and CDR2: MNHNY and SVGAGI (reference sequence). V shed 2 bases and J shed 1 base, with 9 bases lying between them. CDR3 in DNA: TGTGCCAGCAGTTACCAGGGGGGGTCCTACAATGAGCAGTTCTTC. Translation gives CASSYQGGSYNEQFF.

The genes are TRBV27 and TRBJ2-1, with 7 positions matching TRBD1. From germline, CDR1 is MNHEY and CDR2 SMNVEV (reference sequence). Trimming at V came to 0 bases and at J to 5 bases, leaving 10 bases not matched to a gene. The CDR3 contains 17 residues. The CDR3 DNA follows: TGTGCCAGCAGTTTATCGAAAGGGGGCGCTAACCACAATGAGCAGTTCTTC. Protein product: CASSLSKGGANHNEQFF.

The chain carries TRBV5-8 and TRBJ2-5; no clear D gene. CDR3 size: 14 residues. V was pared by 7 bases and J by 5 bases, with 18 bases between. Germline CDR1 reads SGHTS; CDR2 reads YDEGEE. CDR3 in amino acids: CASREEQGYETQYF. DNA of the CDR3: TGTGCCAGCCGTGAGGAACAAGGTTACGAGACCCAGTACTTC.

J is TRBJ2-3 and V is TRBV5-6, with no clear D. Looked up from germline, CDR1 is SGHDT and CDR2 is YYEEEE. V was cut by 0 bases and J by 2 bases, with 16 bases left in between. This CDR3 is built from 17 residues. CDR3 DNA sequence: TGTGCCAGCAGCTTGGCCTACAGTGGGCTTGACACAGATACGCAGTATTTT. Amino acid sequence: CASSLAYSGLDTDTQYF.

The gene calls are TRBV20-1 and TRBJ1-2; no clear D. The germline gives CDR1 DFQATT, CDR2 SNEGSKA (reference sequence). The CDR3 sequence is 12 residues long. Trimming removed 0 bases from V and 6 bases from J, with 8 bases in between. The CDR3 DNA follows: TGCAGTGCTAGAGAACGTTGGGATGGCTACACCTTC. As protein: CSARERWDGYTF.